This T cell receptor beta chain was sequenced in a study of radiotherapy plus CTLA-4 blockade in lung cancer. People whose metastatic non-small-cell lung cancer was chemo-refractory got focal radiation along with CTLA-4 blockade by ipilimumab. Assay used: immunoSEQ multiplex PCR; TCRdb lists only in-frame clones, some missing. The table records 35,000 to 50,000 clones, 65% to 75% of them present only once. The CDR3 has 14 residues. V dropped 4 bases and J dropped 6; count of bases not matched to a gene: 2. The germline CDR1 and CDR2 sequences are MNHNS and SASEGT. The rearrangement links TRBV6-1 to TRBJ2-3, with TRBD2 matching 12 bases. This sample comprised peripheral blood, obtained from a patient treated with radiotherapy plus ipilimumab. The sequence derives from a human donor with non-small cell lung cancer who had a partial response to radiotherapy plus ipilimumab. The CDR3 here is CASSAGTSGDTQYF. CDR3 sequence (DNA): TGTGCCAGCAGTGCCGGGACTAGCGGGGATACGCAGTATTTT.